The entry below describes one T cell receptor beta chain. Data came from immunoSEQ multiplex PCR; TCRdb stores just in-frame clones and leaves some out. The sample yields tens of thousands of clones, approximately 70% seen once. These data originate in a study of cytotoxic CD8 clonotypes in ibrutinib-treated CLL. The germline CDR1 and CDR2 sequences are SSHAT and FNYEAQ (reference sequence). There are 15 residues in the CDR3. J lost 9 bases, V lost 3 bases, and 9 bases had no gene match. The gene calls are TRBV7-7 and TRBJ2-1; 9 bases align to TRBD2. Sequenced here: PBMCs, sampled after 12 months of ibrutinib treatment. The sequence was collected from a human donor with chronic lymphocytic leukemia. The CDR3 spells CASSLVAGEAGEQFF. The CDR3 nucleotides are TGTGCCAGCAGCTTGGTAGCGGGAGAAGCAGGTGAGCAGTTCTTC.